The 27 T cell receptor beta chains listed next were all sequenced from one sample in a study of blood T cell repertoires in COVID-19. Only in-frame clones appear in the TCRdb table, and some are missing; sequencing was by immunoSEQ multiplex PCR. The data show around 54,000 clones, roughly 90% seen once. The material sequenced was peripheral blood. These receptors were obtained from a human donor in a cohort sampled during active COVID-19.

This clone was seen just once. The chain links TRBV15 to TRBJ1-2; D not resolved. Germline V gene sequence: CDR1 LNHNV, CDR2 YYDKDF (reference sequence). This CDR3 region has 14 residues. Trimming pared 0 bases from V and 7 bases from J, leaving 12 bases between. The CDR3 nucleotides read TGTGCCACCAGCAGAGATAGGTCAGGTGGTGGCTACACCTTC. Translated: CATSRDRSGGGYTF.

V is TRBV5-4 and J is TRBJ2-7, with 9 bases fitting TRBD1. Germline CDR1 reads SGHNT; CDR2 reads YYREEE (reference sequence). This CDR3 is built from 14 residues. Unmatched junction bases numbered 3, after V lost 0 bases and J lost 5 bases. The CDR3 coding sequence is TGTGCCAGCAGCTTGGGACAGGGGGGCGACGAGCAGTACTTC. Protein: CASSLGQGGDEQYF. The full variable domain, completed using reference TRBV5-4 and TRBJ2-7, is ETGVTQSPTHLIKTRGQQVTLRCSSQSGHNTVSWYQQALGQGPQFIFQYYREEENGRGNFPPRFSGLQFPNYSSELNVNALELDDSALYLCASSLGQGGDEQYFGPGTRLTVT.

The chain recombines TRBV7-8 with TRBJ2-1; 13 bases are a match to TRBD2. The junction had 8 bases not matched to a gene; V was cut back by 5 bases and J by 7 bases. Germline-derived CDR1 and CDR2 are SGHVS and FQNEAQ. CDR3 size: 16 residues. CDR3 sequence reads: CASSPGSTSGRNEQFF. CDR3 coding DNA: TGTGCCAGCAGCCCCGGGTCGACTAGCGGGAGGAATGAGCAGTTCTTC. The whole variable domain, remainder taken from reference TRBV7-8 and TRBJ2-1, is GAGVSQSPRYKVAKRGQDVALRCDPISGHVSLFWYQQALGQGPEFLTYFQNEAQLDKSGLPSDRFFAERPEGSVSTLKIQRTQQEDSAVYLCASSPGSTSGRNEQFFGPGTRLTVL.

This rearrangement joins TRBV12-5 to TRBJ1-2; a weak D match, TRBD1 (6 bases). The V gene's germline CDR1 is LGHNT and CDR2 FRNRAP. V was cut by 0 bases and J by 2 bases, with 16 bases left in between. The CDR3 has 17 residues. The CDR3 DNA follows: TGTGCTAGTGGTTTGGTTGGGGGGGCGGCGATGAACTATGGCTACACCTTC. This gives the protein CASGLVGGAAMNYGYTF.

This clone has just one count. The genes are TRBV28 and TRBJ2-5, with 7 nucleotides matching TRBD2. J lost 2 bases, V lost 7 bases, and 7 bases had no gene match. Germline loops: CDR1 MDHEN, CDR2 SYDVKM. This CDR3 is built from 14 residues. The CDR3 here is CASIGWGGQETQYF. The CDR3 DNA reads TGTGCCAGCATTGGGTGGGGGGGACAAGAGACCCAGTACTTC.

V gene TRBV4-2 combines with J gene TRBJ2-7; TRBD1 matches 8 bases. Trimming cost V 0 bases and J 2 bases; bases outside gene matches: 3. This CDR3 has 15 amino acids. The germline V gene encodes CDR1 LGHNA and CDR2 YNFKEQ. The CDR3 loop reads CASSQDRTGPYEQYF. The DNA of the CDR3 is TGTGCCAGCAGCCAAGACCGGACAGGGCCCTACGAGCAGTACTTC.

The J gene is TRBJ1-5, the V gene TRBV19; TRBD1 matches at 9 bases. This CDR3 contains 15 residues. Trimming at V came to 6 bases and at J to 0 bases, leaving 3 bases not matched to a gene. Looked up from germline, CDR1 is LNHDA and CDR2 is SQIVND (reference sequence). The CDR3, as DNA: TGTGCCAGTAGGACAGGGGGATATAGCAATCAGCCCCAGCATTTT. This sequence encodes CASRTGGYSNQPQHF.

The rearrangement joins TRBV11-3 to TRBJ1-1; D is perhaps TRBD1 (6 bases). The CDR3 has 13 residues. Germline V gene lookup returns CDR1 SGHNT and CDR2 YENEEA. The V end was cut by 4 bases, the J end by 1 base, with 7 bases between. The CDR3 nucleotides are TGTGCCAGCAGCTCGGGACAGAACACTGAAGCTTTCTTT. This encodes CASSSGQNTEAFF.

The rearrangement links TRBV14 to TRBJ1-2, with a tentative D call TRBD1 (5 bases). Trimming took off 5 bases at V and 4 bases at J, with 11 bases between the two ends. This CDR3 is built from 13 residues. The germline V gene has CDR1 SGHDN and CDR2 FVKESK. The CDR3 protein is CASSLNRLYGYTF. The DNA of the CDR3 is TGTGCCAGCAGCTTAAACAGGCTCTATGGCTACACCTTC.

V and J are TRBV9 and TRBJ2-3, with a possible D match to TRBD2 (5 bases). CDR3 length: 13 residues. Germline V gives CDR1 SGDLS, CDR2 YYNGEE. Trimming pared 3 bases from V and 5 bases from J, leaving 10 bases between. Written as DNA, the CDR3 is TGTGCCAGCAGCGCCTCGAGCGGAGATACGCAGTATTTT. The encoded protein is CASSASSGDTQYF.

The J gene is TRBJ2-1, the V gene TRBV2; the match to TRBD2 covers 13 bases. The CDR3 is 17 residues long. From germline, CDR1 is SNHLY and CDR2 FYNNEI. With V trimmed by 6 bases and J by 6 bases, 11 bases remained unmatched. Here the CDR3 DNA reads TGTGCCAGCAGCCACCAGGGACTAGCGGGACGAGGCAATGAGCAGTTCTTC. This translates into CASSHQGLAGRGNEQFF.

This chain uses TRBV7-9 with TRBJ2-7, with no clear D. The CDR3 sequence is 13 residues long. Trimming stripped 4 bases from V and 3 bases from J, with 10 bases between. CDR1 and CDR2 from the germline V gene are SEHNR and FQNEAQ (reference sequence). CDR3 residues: CASSSSGDYEQYF. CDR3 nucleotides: TGTGCCAGCAGCTCCTCCGGTGACTACGAGCAGTACTTC. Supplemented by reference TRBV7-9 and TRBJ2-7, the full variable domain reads DTGVSQNPRHKITKRGQNVTFRCDPISEHNRLYWYRQTLGQGPEFLTYFQNEAQLEKSRLLSDRFSAERPKGSFSTLEIQRTEQGDSAMYLCASSSSGDYEQYFGPGTRLTVT.

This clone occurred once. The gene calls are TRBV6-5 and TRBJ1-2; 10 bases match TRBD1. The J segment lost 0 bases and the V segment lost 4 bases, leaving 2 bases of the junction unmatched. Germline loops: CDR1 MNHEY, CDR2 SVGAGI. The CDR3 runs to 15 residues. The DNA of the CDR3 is TGTGCCAGCAGTTCCGGGACAGGGGCTAACTATGGCTACACCTTC. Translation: CASSSGTGANYGYTF.

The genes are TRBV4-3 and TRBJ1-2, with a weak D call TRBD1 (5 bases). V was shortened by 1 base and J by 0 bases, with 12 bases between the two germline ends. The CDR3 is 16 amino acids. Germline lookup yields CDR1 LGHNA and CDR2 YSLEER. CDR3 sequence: CASSQVPRQPNYGYTF. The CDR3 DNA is TGCGCCAGCAGCCAAGTTCCCCGACAGCCTAACTATGGCTACACCTTC.

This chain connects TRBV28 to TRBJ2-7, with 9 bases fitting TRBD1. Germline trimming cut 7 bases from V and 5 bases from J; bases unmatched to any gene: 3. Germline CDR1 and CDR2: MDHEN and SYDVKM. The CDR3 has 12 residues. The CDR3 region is CASTGQGNEQYF. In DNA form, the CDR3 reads TGTGCCAGCACCGGACAGGGGAACGAGCAGTACTTC.

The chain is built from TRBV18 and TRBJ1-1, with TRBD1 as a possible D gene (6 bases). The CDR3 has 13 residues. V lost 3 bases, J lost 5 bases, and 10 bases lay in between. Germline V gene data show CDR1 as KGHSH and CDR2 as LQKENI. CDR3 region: CASSPRGETEAFF. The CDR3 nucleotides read TGTGCCAGCTCACCCAGGGGTGAGACTGAAGCTTTCTTT.

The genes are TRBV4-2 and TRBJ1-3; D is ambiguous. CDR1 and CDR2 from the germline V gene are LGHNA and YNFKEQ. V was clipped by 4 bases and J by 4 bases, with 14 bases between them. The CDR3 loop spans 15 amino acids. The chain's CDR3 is CASSRKVQAGNTIYF. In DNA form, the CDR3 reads TGTGCCAGCAGCCGCAAAGTGCAGGCCGGAAACACCATATATTTT.

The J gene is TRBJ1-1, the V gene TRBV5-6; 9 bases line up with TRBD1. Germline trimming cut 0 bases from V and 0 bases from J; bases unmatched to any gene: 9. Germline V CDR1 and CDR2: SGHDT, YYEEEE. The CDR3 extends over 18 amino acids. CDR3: CASSLDLGQGNMNTEAFF. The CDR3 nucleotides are TGTGCCAGCAGCTTGGATCTGGGACAGGGTAACATGAACACTGAAGCTTTCTTT.

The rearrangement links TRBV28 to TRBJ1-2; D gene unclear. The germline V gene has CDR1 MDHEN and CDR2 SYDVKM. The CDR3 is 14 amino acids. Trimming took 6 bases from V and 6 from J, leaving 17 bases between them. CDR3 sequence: CASSRRYRSNGYTF. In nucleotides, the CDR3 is TGTGCCAGCAGCAGGAGGTACAGAAGTAATGGCTACACCTTC.

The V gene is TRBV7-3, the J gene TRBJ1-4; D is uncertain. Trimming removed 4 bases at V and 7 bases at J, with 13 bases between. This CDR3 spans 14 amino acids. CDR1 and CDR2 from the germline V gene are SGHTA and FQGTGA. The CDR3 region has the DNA TGTGCCAGCAGCTCCCGAGAATACGGTGAAAAACTGTTTTTT. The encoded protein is CASSSREYGEKLFF.

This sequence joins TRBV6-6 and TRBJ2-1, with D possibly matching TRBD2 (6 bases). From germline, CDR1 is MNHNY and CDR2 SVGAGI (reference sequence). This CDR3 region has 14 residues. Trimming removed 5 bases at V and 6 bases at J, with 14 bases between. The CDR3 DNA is TGTGCCAGCAGTCCGATCGGGGGTCCCAATGAGCAGTTCTTC. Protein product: CASSPIGGPNEQFF.

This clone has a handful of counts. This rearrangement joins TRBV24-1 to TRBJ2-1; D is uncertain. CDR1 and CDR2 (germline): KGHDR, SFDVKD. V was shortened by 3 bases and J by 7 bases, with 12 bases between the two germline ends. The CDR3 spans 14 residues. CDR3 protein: CATSDTRVRNEQFF. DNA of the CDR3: TGTGCCACCAGTGATACCCGGGTTAGAAATGAGCAGTTCTTC.

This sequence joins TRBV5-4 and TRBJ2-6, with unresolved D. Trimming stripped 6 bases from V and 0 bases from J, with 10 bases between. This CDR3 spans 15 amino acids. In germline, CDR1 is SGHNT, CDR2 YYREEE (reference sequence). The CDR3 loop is CASKLEDSGANVLTF. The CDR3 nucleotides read TGTGCCAGCAAATTAGAGGACTCTGGGGCCAACGTCCTGACTTTC.

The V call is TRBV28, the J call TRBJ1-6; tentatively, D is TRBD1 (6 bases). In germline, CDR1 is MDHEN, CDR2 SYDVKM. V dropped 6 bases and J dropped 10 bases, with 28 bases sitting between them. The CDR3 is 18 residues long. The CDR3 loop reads CASRLQLGTPAPRSPLHF. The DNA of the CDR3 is TGTGCCAGCAGACTCCAACTCGGGACACCTGCTCCACGATCACCCCTCCACTTT.

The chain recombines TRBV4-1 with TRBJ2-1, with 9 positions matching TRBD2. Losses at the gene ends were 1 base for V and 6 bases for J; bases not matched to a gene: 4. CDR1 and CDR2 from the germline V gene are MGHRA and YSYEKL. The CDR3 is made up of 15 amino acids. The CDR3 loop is CASSQVVAGANEQFF. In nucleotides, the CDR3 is TGCGCCAGCAGCCAAGTCGTAGCGGGAGCCAATGAGCAGTTCTTC.

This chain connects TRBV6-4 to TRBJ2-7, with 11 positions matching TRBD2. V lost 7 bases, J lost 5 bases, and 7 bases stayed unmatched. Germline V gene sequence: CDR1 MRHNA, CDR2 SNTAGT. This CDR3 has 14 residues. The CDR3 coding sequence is TGTGCCAGCACCTTGGTAGCGGGAGGGGACGAGCAGTACTTC. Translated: CASTLVAGGDEQYF.

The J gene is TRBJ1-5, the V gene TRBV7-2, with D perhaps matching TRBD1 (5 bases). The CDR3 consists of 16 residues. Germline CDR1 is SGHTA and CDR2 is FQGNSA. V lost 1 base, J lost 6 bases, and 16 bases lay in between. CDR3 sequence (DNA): TGTGCCAGCAGCTTAGAGGCGACATGGGGCGTTCAGCCCCAGCATTTT. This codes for CASSLEATWGVQPQHF.